The 27 T cell receptor beta chains in this list originate from one sample, sequenced in a study of T cell responses to AZD1222 COVID-19 vaccine. Produced via immunoSEQ multiplex PCR; TCRdb's table is partial and in-frame only. There are over 100,000 clones in the sample; about nine tenths occur only once, and 5% to 7.5% lies in the top ten. The sequencing here drew on peripheral blood, taken on day 0 of AZD1222 vaccination. The receptors come from an adult in good health.

V is TRBV5-1 and J is TRBJ1-1; D might be TRBD1 (6 bases). V was trimmed by 7 bases and J by 1 base, leaving 11 bases between them. This CDR3 has 13 amino acids. Germline CDR1 SGHRS, CDR2 YFSETQ. CDR3 sequence reads: CASGRGGNTEAFF. In nucleotides, the CDR3 is TGCGCCAGCGGAAGAGGGGGGAACACTGAAGCTTTCTTT.

Here the CDR3 DNA reads TGTGCCAGCAGCCAAAGGGGCGTGAACACTGAAGCTTTCTTT. This translates into CASSQRGVNTEAFF. The chain is built from TRBV4-2 and TRBJ1-1; perhaps TRBD1 as D (5 bases). V was cut by 2 bases and J by 0 bases, with 7 bases left in between. This CDR3 has 14 residues. Germline values: CDR1 LGHNA, CDR2 YNFKEQ.

The gene calls are TRBV6-5 and TRBJ2-3; D is tentatively TRBD1 or TRBD2 (5 bases each). The CDR3 totals 15 residues. V was shortened by 2 bases and J by 6 bases, with 15 bases between the two germline ends. CDR1 MNHEY and CDR2 SVGAGI come from the germline V gene. CDR3 region: CASSYNRGPADTQYF. CDR3 in DNA: TGTGCCAGCAGTTACAACCGGGGCCCAGCCGATACGCAGTATTTT.

The V gene is TRBV3-1 (or the pseudogene TRBV3-2), the J gene TRBJ1-6; a possible D gene is TRBD1 (6 bases). Germline loops: CDR1 LGHDT, CDR2 YNNKEL (reference sequence). The CDR3 covers 15 residues. The V and J ends lost 3 bases and 8 bases respectively, with 14 bases between them. The CDR3 DNA sequence: TGTGCCAGCAGCCATGGGGGGGGGCCGGATTCACCCCTCCACTTT. The encoded protein is CASSHGGGPDSPLHF.

This sequence joins TRBV19 and TRBJ2-7; D perhaps matches TRBD1 (5 bases). Germline V gene lookup returns CDR1 LNHDA and CDR2 SQIVND (reference sequence). The CDR3 covers 13 residues. Trimming shortened V by 5 bases and J by 4 bases, and 12 bases separated the two germline ends. CDR3 region: CASSVGREYEQYF. CDR3 sequence (DNA): TGTGCCAGTAGTGTGGGCAGGGAATACGAGCAGTACTTC.

This CDR3 reads CASRRDKGEQFF. As DNA, the CDR3 is TGTGCCAGCAGGAGGGACAAAGGTGAGCAGTTCTTC. The chain carries TRBV2 and TRBJ2-1; a possible D gene is TRBD1 (6 bases). V was cut by 6 bases and J by 9 bases, with 12 bases left in between. CDR1 and CDR2 (germline): SNHLY, FYNNEI. The CDR3 contains 12 residues.

The V and J genes are TRBV5-4 and TRBJ1-1, with 8 positions matching TRBD1. Germline V gene lookup returns CDR1 SGHNT and CDR2 YYREEE (reference sequence). The trim removed 4 bases at V and 3 bases at J, leaving 8 bases unmatched. This CDR3 contains 15 residues. CDR3 sequence: CASSVKTGVDTEAFF. The CDR3, as DNA: TGTGCCAGCAGCGTGAAGACAGGGGTTGACACTGAAGCTTTCTTT.

Regarding this clone: Other nucleotide sequences from this sample produce the same CDR3. This rearrangement joins TRBV30 to TRBJ1-1; possible D gene TRBD1, 5 bases. This CDR3 region has 13 residues. The germline gives CDR1 GTSNPN, CDR2 SVGIG (reference sequence). V was pared by 0 bases and J by 5 bases, with 10 bases between. CDR3 sequence: CAWSVRGGTEAFF. The CDR3, as DNA: TGTGCCTGGAGTGTACGGGGGGGAACTGAAGCTTTCTTT.

This chain links TRBV5-6 with TRBJ1-6; maybe TRBD1 (6 bases). The germline gives CDR1 SGHDT, CDR2 YYEEEE. The CDR3 spans 13 residues. Trimming took 6 bases from V and 5 from J, leaving 9 bases between them. CDR3 sequence (DNA): TGTGCCAGCAATCGACAGGATAATTCACCCCTCCACTTT. Translation: CASNRQDNSPLHF.

This chain connects TRBV7-2 to TRBJ2-7; 8 positions match TRBD1. V trimming: 5 bases; J trimming: 7 bases; junction bases outside the gene matches: 10. There are 14 residues in the CDR3. Germline-derived CDR1 and CDR2 are SGHTA and FQGNSA. CDR3 nucleotides: TGTGCCAGCAGCCCCGGACAGGGAACGGTTGAGCAGTACTTC. Translating it yields CASSPGQGTVEQYF.

The chain uses TRBV30 and TRBJ1-2; D gene unclear. Between the trimmed V and J ends, which lost 5 bases and 0 bases, there was a span of 10 bases. This CDR3 region has 13 residues. Germline V gene sequence: CDR1 GTSNPN, CDR2 SVGIG (reference sequence). The CDR3 nucleotides are TGTGCCTGGGGCAAGTGGACTAACTATGGCTACACCTTC. Encoded protein: CAWGKWTNYGYTF.

This chain links TRBV4-2 with TRBJ2-4; TRBD1 matches at 8 bases. In germline, CDR1 is LGHNA, CDR2 YNFKEQ. This CDR3 has 18 amino acids. J lost 8 bases, V lost 0 bases, and 15 bases had no gene match. The CDR3 is CASSQDLVRGRFDYIQYF. Here the CDR3 DNA reads TGTGCCAGCAGCCAAGATTTAGTCAGGGGGCGCTTTGATTACATTCAGTACTTC.

The V call is TRBV7-9, the J call TRBJ2-3; 13 nucleotides align to TRBD2. Germline CDR1 and CDR2: SEHNR and FQNEAQ (reference sequence). V trimming: 5 bases; J trimming: 3 bases; junction bases outside the gene matches: 2. The CDR3 spans 15 residues. The CDR3 DNA reads as TGTGCCAGCAGCCCGACTAGCGGGGGGACAGATACGCAGTATTTT. It translates to CASSPTSGGTDTQYF.

This rearrangement joins TRBV5-1 to TRBJ1-2; D is undetermined. Looked up from germline, CDR1 is SGHRS and CDR2 is YFSETQ. V shed 2 bases and J shed 4 bases, with 15 bases lying between them. CDR3 length equals 15 residues. This CDR3 is CASSFSPQDFYGYTF. DNA of the CDR3: TGCGCCAGCAGCTTTTCCCCCCAGGACTTCTATGGCTACACCTTC.

J is TRBJ1-2 and V is TRBV14; 9 bases fit TRBD1. The V gene's germline CDR1 is SGHDN and CDR2 FVKESK. This CDR3 has 17 amino acids. Germline trimming cut 4 bases from V and 2 bases from J; bases unmatched to any gene: 11. The CDR3: CASSPRDRVSGNYGYTF. The DNA of the CDR3 is TGTGCCAGCAGCCCCCGGGACAGGGTCTCGGGGAACTATGGCTACACCTTC.

This chain links TRBV30 with TRBJ1-6; tentatively, D is TRBD1 (6 bases). The germline CDR1 and CDR2 sequences are GTSNPN and SVGIG (reference sequence). Deletions cut 2 bases from V and 10 bases from J, with 15 bases between. This CDR3 region has 14 residues. The CDR3 reads CAWSLIQGESPLHF. The CDR3 nucleotides read TGTGCCTGGAGTCTTATACAGGGAGAATCACCCCTCCACTTT.

The count of this clone is one. This chain connects TRBV28 to TRBJ1-1; D not certain. V was cut by 2 bases and J by 11 bases, with 18 bases left in between. The CDR3 has 14 residues. Germline lookup yields CDR1 MDHEN and CDR2 SYDVKM. CDR3 bases: TGTGCCAGCAGTTTACTGGTCGGGGTACTAGAGGCTTTCTTT. This encodes CASSLLVGVLEAFF.

The chain uses TRBV6-2 or TRBV6-3 and TRBJ1-5; 7 bases line up with TRBD1. The V gene's germline CDR1 is MNHEY and CDR2 SVGEGT. The ends lost 6 bases at V and 4 bases at J; junction bases unmatched: 9. The CDR3 length is 15 residues. The DNA for the CDR3 is TGTGCCAGCAGCCGAACGATACAGGGGAATCAGCCCCAGCATTTT. This encodes CASSRTIQGNQPQHF.

This chain uses TRBV14 with TRBJ1-2; D perhaps matches TRBD1 (5 bases). Germline-derived CDR1 and CDR2 are SGHDN and FVKESK. The CDR3 is made up of 15 amino acids. V dropped 4 bases and J dropped 7 bases, with 19 bases sitting between them. The CDR3 here is CASSLAGEGRVGYTF. CDR3 nucleotides: TGTGCCAGCAGCCTTGCCGGGGAGGGGCGGGTTGGCTACACCTTC.

The CDR3 nucleotides are TGTGCCAGCAGCCCACCAGACAGTCATGGCTACACCTTC. Translation: CASSPPDSHGYTF. The chain employs TRBV7-2 and TRBJ1-2, with D tentatively TRBD1 (5 bases). V lost 5 bases to trimming and J lost 6 bases, with 13 bases between them. The CDR3 has 13 residues. Germline V CDR1 and CDR2: SGHTA, FQGNSA.

This clone has a single count. The chain uses TRBV12-5 and TRBJ1-5; 8 bases fit TRBD1. V shed 1 base, J shed 0 bases, and the junction held 11 bases outside the gene matches. CDR1 LGHNT and CDR2 FRNRAP come from the germline V gene. There are 19 residues in the CDR3. CDR3 in DNA: TGTGCTAGTGGTTTGGCGCGGGACAGGAGTGTCTATAGCAATCAGCCCCAGCATTTT. This encodes CASGLARDRSVYSNQPQHF.

The chain couples TRBV7-8 to TRBJ2-7; D is ambiguous. V lost 3 bases, J lost 3 bases, and 6 bases lay in between. CDR3 length: 12 residues. Germline-derived CDR1 and CDR2 are SGHVS and FQNEAQ. CDR3 sequence reads: CASSFDHYEQYF. The CDR3 DNA is TGTGCCAGCAGCTTCGATCACTACGAGCAGTACTTC.

The rearrangement joins TRBV30 to TRBJ1-6; D ambiguous. The CDR3 extends over 13 amino acids. The germline CDR1 and CDR2 sequences are GTSNPN and SVGIG (reference sequence). The V end lost 8 bases, the J end lost 0 bases, and 8 bases lay between the germline ends. Written as DNA, the CDR3 is TGTGCCGGATCGAGCTCCTATAATTCACCCCTCCACTTT. This encodes CAGSSSYNSPLHF.

The chain combines TRBV2 with TRBJ1-5; possible D gene TRBD1, 6 bases. Looked up from germline, CDR1 is SNHLY and CDR2 is FYNNEI. The CDR3 consists of 14 residues. V was shortened by 3 bases and J by 6 bases, with 12 bases between the two germline ends. This chain's CDR3 is CASSEGGAGQPQHF. The DNA of the CDR3 is TGTGCCAGCAGTGAGGGGGGGGCTGGTCAGCCCCAGCATTTT.

V gene TRBV5-8 combines with J gene TRBJ2-7, with D maybe TRBD1 (7 bases). The V gene lost 1 base and the J gene lost 5 bases, with 16 bases spanning the gap. The CDR3 is 15 residues long. CDR1 SGHTS and CDR2 YDEGEE come from the germline V gene. The CDR3 here is CASSLSGDRVDEQYF. The CDR3 coding sequence is TGTGCCAGCAGCTTGTCGGGAGACAGGGTGGACGAGCAGTACTTC.

The V gene is TRBV29-1, the J gene TRBJ2-7; tentatively, D is TRBD1 (6 bases). There are 14 residues in the CDR3. Trimming pared 7 bases from V and 2 bases from J, leaving 18 bases between. From germline, CDR1 is SQVTM and CDR2 ANQGSEA. The CDR3 loop reads CSARTGLGAYEQYF. The CDR3, as DNA: TGCAGCGCTCGTACAGGGCTTGGCGCCTACGAGCAGTACTTC.

V usage is TRBV30 and J usage is TRBJ1-2, with D tentatively TRBD1 (5 bases). Germline V gives CDR1 GTSNPN, CDR2 SVGIG (reference sequence). The V end lost 4 bases, the J end lost 3 bases, and 9 bases lay between the germline ends. The CDR3 sequence is 12 residues long. CDR3 in DNA: TGTGCCTGGAAGGGGACGGACTATGGCTACACCTTC. Its protein is CAWKGTDYGYTF.